The following is a TCR beta chain sequence with its context. TCRdb ran MiXCR on the RT-PCR reads and lists one entry per CDR3 protein. The profile shows some 160,000 distinct CDR3 sequences, 24% of them singletons. This sample was taken from a study of patients and donors after allogeneic stem cell transplantation. The CDR3 has 12 residues. Germline CDR1 and CDR2: SGHAT and FQNNGV. The trim removed 4 bases at V and 7 bases at J, leaving 3 bases unmatched. Source material: blood, either unsorted or a sorted T cell fraction (not recorded which). The TCR comes from a human donor who was either an allogeneic HSCT recipient or a stem cell or donor lymphocyte infusion donor (not recorded which). It is not recorded whose cells these are; they may come from a transplant donor. The rearrangement uses TRBV11-2 and TRBJ1-2; 7 nucleotides line up with TRBD1. CDR3 sequence (DNA): TGTGCCAGCAGCTACGACAGGGTTGGCTACACCTTC. It encodes CASSYDRVGYTF.